A single sample gave rise to the 8 T cell receptor beta chains below, sequenced in a study of T cells in Graves' hyperthyroidism and ophthalmopathy. Amplification yielded TCR beta CDR3 regions, with RNA transcripts as the source. The TCR CDR3 first-round RT-PCR relied on the HTBI primer set. TCRdb redid the calling of the multiplex PCR reads with MiXCR, one entry per CDR3 protein. The sample includes fewer than 900,000 distinct CDR3 sequences, around 19% of them seen just once. The sequenced material came from blood. The receptor set was obtained from a woman in her fifties or sixties with Graves' hyperthyroidism that later progressed to Graves' ophthalmopathy.

The table lists this clonotype with a few counts. CDR3: CASSIAGGIGEQFF. The CDR3 DNA sequence: TGTGCCAGCAGCATAGCGGGGGGGATAGGTGAGCAGTTCTTC. The chain employs TRBV5-4 and TRBJ2-1; 11 bases map to TRBD2. The junction had 6 bases not matched to a gene; V was cut back by 4 bases and J by 9 bases. CDR1 is SGHNT, CDR2 YYREEE, per germline (reference sequence). This CDR3 is built from 14 residues.

The CDR3 spells CAISEGVTNEKLFF. The CDR3 bases are TGTGCCATCAGTGAGGGGGTGACTAATGAAAAACTGTTTTTT. The chain joins TRBV10-3 to TRBJ1-4, with D unresolved. CDR1 and CDR2 from the germline V gene are ENHRY and SYGVKD. The CDR3 consists of 14 residues. V lost 2 bases and J 2 bases, leaving 6 bases between the germline ends.

This rearrangement joins TRBV6-1 to TRBJ1-3; 7 positions agree with TRBD1. This CDR3 has 16 amino acids. The V segment lost 3 bases and the J segment 4 bases; nucleotides outside the gene matches: 9. CDR1 is MNHNS, CDR2 SASEGT, per germline. CDR3 amino acids: CASSDSGTGAGNTIYF. The CDR3 DNA reads as TGTGCCAGCAGTGACTCGGGAACAGGGGCCGGAAACACCATATATTTT.

J is TRBJ2-7 and V is TRBV20-1; possible D gene TRBD1, 6 bases. CDR1 is DFQATT and CDR2 is SNEGSKA in the germline V gene (reference sequence). Deletions cut 1 base from V and 3 bases from J, with 10 bases between. The CDR3 is 13 residues long. CDR3 nucleotides: TGCAGTGCTAGAGGGAGACAGGACTACGAGCAGTACTTC. Translation gives CSARGRQDYEQYF.

For this clonotype: A much larger clone lies a single base off, so this may be a read error. The chain employs TRBV6-5 and TRBJ1-2; 8 bases fit TRBD1. The CDR3 extends over 14 amino acids. The trim removed 4 bases at V and 7 bases at J, leaving 8 bases unmatched. The germline V gene has CDR1 MNHEY and CDR2 SVGAGI. The CDR3 here is CASSSGQAICGYTF. The CDR3, as DNA: TGTGCCAGCAGTTCGGGACAGGCTATCTGTGGCTACACCTTC.

This clonotype has more than one count but fewer than ten. This chain links TRBV5-1 with TRBJ2-3; 7 bases align to TRBD2. Germline CDR1 is SGHRS and CDR2 is YFSETQ. Trimming cost V 4 bases and J 6 bases; bases outside gene matches: 14. The CDR3 consists of 16 residues. The CDR3 loop reads CASSTRLAAFGDTQYF. For the CDR3, the DNA is TGCGCCAGCAGCACTAGACTAGCTGCGTTTGGGGATACGCAGTATTTT.

This clonotype was recorded at least ten times. The chain joins TRBV6-1 to TRBJ1-2, with 7 nucleotides matching TRBD1. From germline, CDR1 is MNHNS and CDR2 SASEGT. The ends lost 5 bases at V and 4 bases at J; junction bases unmatched: 4. The length of the CDR3 is 13 residues. In DNA, the CDR3 is TGTGCCAGCAGTCAACAGGGGAGCTATGGCTACACCTTC. Translation gives CASSQQGSYGYTF.

The table lists this clonotype with a count of one. The V and J genes are TRBV20-1 and TRBJ1-2; no clear D. Trimming took off 1 base at V and 6 bases at J, with 9 bases between the two ends. Germline V gene sequence: CDR1 DFQATT, CDR2 SNEGSKA (reference sequence). This CDR3 has 12 residues. The CDR3 loop reads CSARGTEHGYTF. For the CDR3, the DNA is TGCAGTGCTAGAGGGACGGAACATGGCTACACCTTC.